This record concerns one TCR beta chain sequence. Random hexamers were used to reverse transcribe the RNA input (about 0.45 to 1 ug). TCRdb reanalysed the immunoSEQ multiplex PCR reads using MiXCR and keeps one entry per CDR3 protein. The data show 180,000 or so distinct CDR3 sequences, around 95% seen once. This entry is derived from a study of CD8 T cells in Susac syndrome. The J segment lost 2 bases and the V segment lost 4 bases, leaving 2 bases of the junction unmatched. The CDR3 has 14 amino acids. Sequenced sample: CD4+ T cells from PBMCs. The chain employs TRBV12-3 or TRBV12-4 and TRBJ2-5; 9 positions agree with TRBD1. The origin of this receptor is a human donor in good health. For the CDR3, the DNA is TGTGCCAGCAGTTCACAGGGGGCTCAAGAGACCCAGTACTTC. Its translation: CASSSQGAQETQYF.